Many counts were recorded for the clone carrying this T cell receptor (beta chain). A much larger clone sits a single nucleotide away, making a read error possible. The sample originates from a study of tumor-infiltrating lymphocytes in oesophageal squamous cell carcinoma. Between the trimmed V and J ends, which lost 3 bases and 7 bases, there was a span of 13 bases. The CDR3 has 13 amino acids. Germline V gives CDR1 MNHNS, CDR2 SASEGT. TCRdb called the PCR reads again in MiXCR, with one record for every CDR3 protein. The repertoire includes 15,000 to 18,000 distinct CDR3 sequences, roughly 54% of them detected once, and around 40% sits in the top ten.

The sequence was collected from a female donor with esophageal squamous cell carcinoma. Source material: esophageal tumor tissue. The rearrangement links TRBV6-1 to TRBJ2-7; D remains ambiguous. The CDR3 loop is CASSDRIIGEQYF. The CDR3, as DNA: TGTGCCAGCAGTGATAGGATTATCGGTGAGCAGTACTTC.